Presented here are 10 T cell receptor beta chains from one specimen sequenced in a study of blood T cell repertoires in COVID-19. Sequenced by immunoSEQ multiplex PCR; TCRdb stores in-frame clones only, minus some. The sample carries some 350,000 clones, more than 80% recorded once. The source material was PBMCs or T cells enriched from blood (not recorded which). All receptors derive from a man between 18 and 29 years old who had recovered from COVID-19.

This chain joins TRBV20-1 and TRBJ1-2; D call uncertain. Trimming removed 6 bases from V and 1 base from J, with 3 bases in between. Germline-derived CDR1 and CDR2 are DFQATT and SNEGSKA (reference sequence). This CDR3 comprises 10 residues. For the CDR3, the DNA is TGCAGTGCGTATAACTATGGCTACACCTTC. It is translated as CSAYNYGYTF.

A word on this clone: Other DNA sequences in this sample translate to the same CDR3. The V gene is TRBV20-1, the J gene TRBJ2-7; D is unresolved. Trimming removed 0 bases at V and 3 bases at J, with 3 bases between. The CDR3 extends over 11 amino acids. Germline V gene data show CDR1 as DFQATT and CDR2 as SNEGSKA (reference sequence). The CDR3 here is CSARDLYEQYF. The DNA for the CDR3 is TGCAGTGCTAGAGATCTCTACGAGCAGTACTTC.

The CDR3 nucleotides read TGCGCCAGCAGCCAAAGGGACAGACCCATCCTCGAGCAGTACTTC. Translated, it gives CASSQRDRPILEQYF. This sequence joins TRBV4-1 and TRBJ2-7; 7 bases line up with TRBD1. This CDR3 has 15 residues. CDR1 is MGHRA and CDR2 is YSYEKL in the germline V gene. Unmatched junction bases numbered 10, after V lost 2 bases and J lost 6 bases.

The chain carries TRBV3-1 (or the pseudogene TRBV3-2) and TRBJ2-1; TRBD2 matches at 9 bases. J lost 9 bases, V lost 4 bases, and 10 bases had no gene match. This CDR3 spans 15 amino acids. Germline V lookup: CDR1 LGHDT, CDR2 YNNKEL (reference sequence). The CDR3 nucleotides read TGTGCCAGCAGCCTCTCGGGAGCGGGGGGCGGTGAGCAGTTCTTC. This translates into CASSLSGAGGGEQFF.

The V gene is TRBV7-7, the J gene TRBJ2-5; TRBD2 matches at 11 bases. V was pared by 3 bases and J by 0 bases, with 6 bases of the junction left unmatched. Germline V gives CDR1 SSHAT, CDR2 FNYEAQ (reference sequence). The CDR3 length is 17 residues. Here the CDR3 DNA reads TGTGCCAGCAGCTTGGGGACTAGCGGTTACTACCAAGAGACCCAGTACTTC. This sequence encodes CASSLGTSGYYQETQYF.

The table lists this clone with a count of one. V and J are TRBV5-1 and TRBJ2-5; D possibly corresponds to TRBD2 (6 bases). The length of the CDR3 is 16 residues. The germline V gene has CDR1 SGHRS and CDR2 YFSETQ. The V and J ends lost 0 bases and 4 bases respectively, with 16 bases between them. CDR3 sequence reads: CASSLAARRAVETQYF. CDR3 nucleotides: TGCGCCAGCAGCTTGGCCGCGCGGAGGGCGGTAGAGACCCAGTACTTC.

This chain connects TRBV4-1 to TRBJ2-7; D may be TRBD1 (6 bases). This CDR3 spans 14 amino acids. V shed 0 bases and J shed 3 bases, with 9 bases lying between them. Germline V gives CDR1 MGHRA, CDR2 YSYEKL. For the CDR3, the DNA is TGCGCCAGCAGCCAAGATAGGGGGAACTACGAGCAGTACTTC. It yields the protein CASSQDRGNYEQYF.

The rearrangement uses TRBV28 and TRBJ2-5; 12 bases fit TRBD2. CDR3 length: 16 amino acids. CDR1 MDHEN and CDR2 SYDVKM come from the germline V gene. The V gene end was trimmed by 3 bases and the J gene end by 1 base; junction bases not matched to a gene: 3. The CDR3 bases are TGTGCCAGCAGTTTGGGACTAGCGGGCTCCCAAGAGACCCAGTACTTC. Its translation is CASSLGLAGSQETQYF.

This chain uses TRBV1 with TRBJ1-2. TRBV1 is marked as a pseudogene. The length of the CDR3 is 15 residues. This chain's CDR3 is CTSSQAPGGNYGYTF. The DNA of the CDR3 is TGCACCAGCAGCCAAGCCCCCGGAGGGAACTATGGCTACACCTTC.

J is TRBJ2-7 and V is TRBV7-9; 9 nucleotides match TRBD2. Germline V CDR1 and CDR2: SEHNR, FQNEAQ (reference sequence). V gave up 5 bases and J gave up 3 bases; unmatched junction bases: 11. The length of the CDR3 is 16 residues. CDR3: CASSPSYSGGHYEQYF. CDR3 nucleotide sequence: TGTGCCAGCAGCCCCTCGTATAGCGGGGGTCACTACGAGCAGTACTTC.